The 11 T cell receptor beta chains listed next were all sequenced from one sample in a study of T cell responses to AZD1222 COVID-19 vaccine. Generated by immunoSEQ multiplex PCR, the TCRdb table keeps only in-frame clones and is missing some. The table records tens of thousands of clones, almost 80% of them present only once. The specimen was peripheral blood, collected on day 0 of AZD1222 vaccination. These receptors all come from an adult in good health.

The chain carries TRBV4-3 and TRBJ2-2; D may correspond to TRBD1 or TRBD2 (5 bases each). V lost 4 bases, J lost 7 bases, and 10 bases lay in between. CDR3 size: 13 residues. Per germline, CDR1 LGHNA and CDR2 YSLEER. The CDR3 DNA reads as TGCGCCAGCAGCCTGGGACCCCGCGGGGAGCTGTTTTTT. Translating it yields CASSLGPRGELFF.

The CDR3, as DNA: TGTGCCTGGAGTGTAGGGGCGCGGGTCAATGAGCAGTTCTTC. This gives the protein CAWSVGARVNEQFF. The chain couples TRBV30 to TRBJ2-1; possibly TRBD1 or TRBD2 for D (5 bases each). The V end was cut by 0 bases, the J end by 6 bases, with 12 bases between. Germline lookup yields CDR1 GTSNPN and CDR2 SVGIG (reference sequence). The CDR3 is made up of 14 amino acids.

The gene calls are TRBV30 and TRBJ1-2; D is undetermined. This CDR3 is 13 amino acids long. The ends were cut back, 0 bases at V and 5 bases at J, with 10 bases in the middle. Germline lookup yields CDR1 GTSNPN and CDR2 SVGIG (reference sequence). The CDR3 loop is CAWSVRWGYGYTF. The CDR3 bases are TGTGCCTGGAGTGTCCGGTGGGGTTATGGCTACACCTTC.

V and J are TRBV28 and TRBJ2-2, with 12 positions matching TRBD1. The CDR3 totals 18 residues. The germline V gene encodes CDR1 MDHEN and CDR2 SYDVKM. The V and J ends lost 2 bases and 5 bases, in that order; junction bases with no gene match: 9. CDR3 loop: CASSLRMGTGGRTGELFF. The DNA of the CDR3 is TGTGCCAGCAGTTTACGGATGGGGACAGGGGGCAGGACCGGGGAGCTGTTTTTT.

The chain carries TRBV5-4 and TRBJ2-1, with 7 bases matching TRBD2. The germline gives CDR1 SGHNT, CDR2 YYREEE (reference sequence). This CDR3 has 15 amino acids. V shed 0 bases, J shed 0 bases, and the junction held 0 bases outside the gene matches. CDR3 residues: CASSLGDYSYNEQFF. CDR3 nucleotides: TGTGCCAGCAGCTTGGGGGACTACTCCTACAATGAGCAGTTCTTC.

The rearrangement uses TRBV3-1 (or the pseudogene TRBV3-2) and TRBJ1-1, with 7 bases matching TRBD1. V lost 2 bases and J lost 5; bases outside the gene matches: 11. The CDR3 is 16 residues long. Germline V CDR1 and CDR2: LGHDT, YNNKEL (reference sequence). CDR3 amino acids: CASSQRGTGVSTEAFF. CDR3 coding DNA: TGTGCCAGCAGCCAAAGAGGAACAGGGGTGAGTACTGAAGCTTTCTTT.

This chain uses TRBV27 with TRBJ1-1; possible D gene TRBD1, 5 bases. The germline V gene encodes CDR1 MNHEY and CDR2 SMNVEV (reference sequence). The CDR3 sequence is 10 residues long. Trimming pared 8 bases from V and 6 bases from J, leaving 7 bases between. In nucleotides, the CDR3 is TGTGCCAGCGGGGGAGCTGAAGCTTTCTTT. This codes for CASGGAEAFF.

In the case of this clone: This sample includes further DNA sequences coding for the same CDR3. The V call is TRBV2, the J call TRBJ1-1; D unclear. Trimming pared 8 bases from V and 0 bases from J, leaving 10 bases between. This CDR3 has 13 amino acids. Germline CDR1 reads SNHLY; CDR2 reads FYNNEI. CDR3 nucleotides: TGTGCCAGCTCTGGGGAAATGAACACTGAAGCTTTCTTT. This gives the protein CASSGEMNTEAFF.

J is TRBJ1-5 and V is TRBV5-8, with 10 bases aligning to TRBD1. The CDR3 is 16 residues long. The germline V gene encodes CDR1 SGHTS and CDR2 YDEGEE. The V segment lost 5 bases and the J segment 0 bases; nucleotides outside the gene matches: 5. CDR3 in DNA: TGTGCCAGCAGACGAGGGACAGGGGATAGCAATCAGCCCCAGCATTTT. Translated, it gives CASRRGTGDSNQPQHF. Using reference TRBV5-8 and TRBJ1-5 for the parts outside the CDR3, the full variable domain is EAGVTQSPTHLIKTRGQQATLRCSPISGHTSVYWYQQALGLGLQFLLWYDEGEERNRGNFPPRFSGRQFPNYSSELNVNALELEDSALYLCASRRGTGDSNQPQHFGDGTRLSIL.

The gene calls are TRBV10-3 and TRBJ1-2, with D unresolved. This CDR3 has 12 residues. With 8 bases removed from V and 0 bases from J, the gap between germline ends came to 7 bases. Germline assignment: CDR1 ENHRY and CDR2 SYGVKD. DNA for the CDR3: TGTGCCATCCCGGGAACTAACTATGGCTACACCTTC. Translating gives CAIPGTNYGYTF.

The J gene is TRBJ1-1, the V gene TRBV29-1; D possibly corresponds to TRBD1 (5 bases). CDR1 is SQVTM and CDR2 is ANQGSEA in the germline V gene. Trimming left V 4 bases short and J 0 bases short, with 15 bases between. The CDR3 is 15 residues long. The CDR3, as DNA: TGCAGCGTTGGAGCCGGTTGGGGGATGAACACTGAAGCTTTCTTT. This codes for CSVGAGWGMNTEAFF.